These 7 T cell receptor beta chains share one sample of origin, sequenced in a study of radiation and T cells in renal cell carcinoma. Profiled with immunoSEQ multiplex PCR; TCRdb holds only in-frame clones, not every one. The data hold approximately 85,000 clones, with approximately 90% observed a single time. Time point in this sample: blood 4 weeks post-SBRT, at nephrectomy. Indicated treatment: 15 Gy SBRT to primary tumor, nephrectomy 4 weeks later. Sample: blood, taken from a patient whose treatment included radiotherapy and nephrectomy. The receptor set was obtained from a woman between 65 and 79 years old with renal cell carcinoma.

This chain joins TRBV5-1 and TRBJ2-1; 14 bases are shared with TRBD2. J was trimmed by 0 bases and V by 4 bases; bases with no gene match: 6. Germline V lookup: CDR1 SGHRS, CDR2 YFSETQ. This CDR3 is built from 18 residues. The DNA of the CDR3 is TGCGCCAGCAGCCCCCGGACTAGCGGGGGGAGCTCCTACAATGAGCAGTTCTTC. This sequence encodes CASSPRTSGGSSYNEQFF.

The rearrangement joins TRBV7-9 to TRBJ2-5; 8 positions match TRBD2. Germline V gives CDR1 SEHNR, CDR2 FQNEAQ (reference sequence). V lost 5 bases and J lost 3; bases outside the gene matches: 8. This CDR3 is built from 15 residues. The CDR3, as DNA: TGTGCCAGCAGCCTCTCTGAGGGACTAGAAGAGACCCAGTACTTC. This codes for CASSLSEGLEETQYF.

The chain carries TRBV2 and TRBJ1-2, with D maybe TRBD1 (5 bases). This CDR3 region has 15 residues. Germline V lookup: CDR1 SNHLY, CDR2 FYNNEI. V lost 2 bases and J 4 bases, leaving 14 bases between the germline ends. The CDR3 region is CASSEPGPSGYGYTF. The DNA of the CDR3 is TGTGCCAGCAGTGAACCGGGGCCCTCGGGCTATGGCTACACCTTC.

The chain couples TRBV4-3 to TRBJ1-2; 7 bases are shared with TRBD1. J lost 5 bases, V lost 8 bases, and 11 bases had no gene match. Germline assignment: CDR1 LGHNA and CDR2 YSLEER. The CDR3 runs to 14 residues. CDR3 residues: CASAIQGMNYGYTF. CDR3 sequence (DNA): TGCGCCAGCGCGATACAGGGGATGAATTATGGCTACACCTTC.

This clone was picked up a small number of times. CDR3 loop: CASGARQPQHF. The CDR3, as DNA: TGTGCCTCAGGGGCTCGGCAGCCCCAGCATTTT. This chain uses TRBV30 with TRBJ1-5, with a possible D match to TRBD1 (6 bases). V lost 7 bases and J lost 7, with 11 bases in between. CDR1 is GTSNPN and CDR2 is SVGIG in the germline V gene (reference sequence). The CDR3 contains 11 residues.

This sequence joins TRBV5-1 and TRBJ2-3, with TRBD1 matching over 9 bases. The CDR3 is made up of 15 amino acids. The germline CDR1 and CDR2 sequences are SGHRS and YFSETQ. Trimming cost V 5 bases and J 3 bases; bases outside gene matches: 7. The CDR3 DNA reads TGCGCCAGCAGTCCAACAGGGGGCGAGACAGATACGCAGTATTTT. Translated: CASSPTGGETDTQYF.

The chain couples TRBV7-2 to TRBJ2-5; perhaps TRBD1 as D (5 bases). There are 14 residues in the CDR3. Trimming stripped 1 base from V and 2 bases from J, with 8 bases between. From germline, CDR1 is SGHTA and CDR2 FQGNSA. For the CDR3, the DNA is TGTGCCAGCAGCTTAGTTCAGGGTCAAGAGACCCAGTACTTC. Amino acids: CASSLVQGQETQYF.